This TCR beta chain comes out of a study of T-cell reconstitution after alpha-beta-depleted transplantation in children. Unique molecular identifiers were used in preparing the TCRbeta library. TCRdb recomputed calls from the PCR reads with MiXCR, one row per CDR3 protein. This table holds about 600,000 distinct CDR3 sequences, 8% to 11% found once. The TCR sequence derives from a human donor who donated a stem cell graft to a child with acute myeloid leukemia. The sequences come from PBMCs from the stem cell graft donor, collected from the stem cell graft.

CDR3 coding DNA: TGTGCCAGCAGCTTAGAAAGCGGGAGCGCCTACGAGCAGTACTTC. Its translation: CASSLESGSAYEQYF. V and J are TRBV7-9 and TRBJ2-7; 8 bases fit TRBD2. The CDR3 loop spans 15 amino acids. Germline assignment: CDR1 SEHNR and CDR2 FQNEAQ (reference sequence). J lost 2 bases, V lost 1 base, and 4 bases had no gene match. Full variable domain (missing parts from reference TRBV7-9 and TRBJ2-7): DTGVSQNPRHKITKRGQNVTFRCDPISEHNRLYWYRQTLGQGPEFLTYFQNEAQLEKSRLLSDRFSAERPKGSFSTLEIQRTEQGDSAMYLCASSLESGSAYEQYFGPGTRLTVT.